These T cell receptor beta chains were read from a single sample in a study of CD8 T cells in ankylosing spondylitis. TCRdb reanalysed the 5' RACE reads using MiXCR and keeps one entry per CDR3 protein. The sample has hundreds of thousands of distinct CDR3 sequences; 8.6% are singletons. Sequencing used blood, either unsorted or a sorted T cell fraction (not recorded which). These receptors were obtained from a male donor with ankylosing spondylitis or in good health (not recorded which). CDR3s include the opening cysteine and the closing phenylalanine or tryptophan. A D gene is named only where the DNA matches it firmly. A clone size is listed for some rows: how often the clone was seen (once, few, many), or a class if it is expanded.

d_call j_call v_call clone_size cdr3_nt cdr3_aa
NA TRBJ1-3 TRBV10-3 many TGTGCCGCAAGACAGGACTCTGGAAACACCATATATTTT CAARQDSGNTIYF
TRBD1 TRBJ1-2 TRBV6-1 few TGTGCCAGCAAGATCCCAGGGGGGTATGGCTACACCTTC CASKIPGGYGYTF
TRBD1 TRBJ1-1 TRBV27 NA TGTGCCAGCAGTTCCCGGGACAGGGACGGTGAAGCTTTCTTT CASSSRDRDGEAFF
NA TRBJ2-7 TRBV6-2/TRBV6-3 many TGTGCCAGCAGCCCCGGGGGCCCATCCTACGAGCAGTACTTC CASSPGGPSYEQYF
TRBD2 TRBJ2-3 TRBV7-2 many TGTGCCAGCAGCTCCCCGCAGCGGGGGCCTAGCACAGATACGCAGTATTTT CASSSPQRGPSTDTQYF
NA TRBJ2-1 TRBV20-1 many TGCAGTGCCAACCGGGACGCCGACAATGAGCAGTTCTTC CSANRDADNEQFF
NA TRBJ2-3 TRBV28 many TGTGCCAGCGCCCCCCCTATTCTCCCAGATACGCAGTATTTT CASAPPILPDTQYF
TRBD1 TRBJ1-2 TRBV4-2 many TGTGCCAGCAGCCCGGAATACAGGGGCGGGGGCTACACCTTC CASSPEYRGGGYTF
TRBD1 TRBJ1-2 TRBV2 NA TGTGCCAGCGGAAAACTAGGGGGCCCGGATGGCTACACCTTC CASGKLGGPDGYTF
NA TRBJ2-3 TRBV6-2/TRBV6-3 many TGTGCCAGCAGTTACCCCACTGACTACCGGGACCACAATCCTAGCACAGATACGCAGTATTTT CASSYPTDYRDHNPSTDTQYF
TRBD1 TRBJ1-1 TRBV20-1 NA TGCAGTGCCCCGATGACAGGGAGAAGGACTGAAGCTTTCTTT CSAPMTGRRTEAFF
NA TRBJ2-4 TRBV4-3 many TGCGCCAGCAGCCAAGAAGGGGTCAGGGGAGCCAAAAACATTCAGTACTTC CASSQEGVRGAKNIQYF
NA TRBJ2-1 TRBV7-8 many TGTGCCAGCAGCTTAGACAGGGTACGGAGCTCCTACAATGAGCAGTTCTTC CASSLDRVRSSYNEQFF
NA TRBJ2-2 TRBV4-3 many TGCGCCAGCAGCCAAGATCCTACAGGATCGAACACCGGGGAGCTGTTTTTT CASSQDPTGSNTGELFF
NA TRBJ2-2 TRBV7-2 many TGTGCCAGCAGCCCCCCGATGGCGTCCACCGGGGAGCTGTTTTTT CASSPPMASTGELFF
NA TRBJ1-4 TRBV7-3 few TGTGCCAGCAGCGCCCAGGGAAGTCGTCTTGAAAAACTGTTTTTT CASSAQGSRLEKLFF
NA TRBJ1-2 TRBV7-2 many TGTGCCAGCAGCTTAGCGGGCGGTCCTAACTATGGCTACACCTTC CASSLAGGPNYGYTF
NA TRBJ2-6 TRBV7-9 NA TGTGCCAGCAGCGAGATTGGCTCTGGGGCCAACGTCCTGACTTTC CASSEIGSGANVLTF
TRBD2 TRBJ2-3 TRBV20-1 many TGCAGTGCTAGTAGGGAGCGGGGGCGCACAGATACGCAGTATTTT CSASRERGRTDTQYF
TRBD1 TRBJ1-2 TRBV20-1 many TGCAGTGCTAGTTCAGGGGGGAGTAACTATGGCTACACCTTC CSASSGGSNYGYTF
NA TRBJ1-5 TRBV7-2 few TGTGCCAGCAGCCCCGATGGCGGGTCTAATCAGCCCCAGCATTTT CASSPDGGSNQPQHF
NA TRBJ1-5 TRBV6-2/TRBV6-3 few TGTGCCAGCAGTTCCCCGGGAGGCGGCCAGCCCCAGCATTTT CASSSPGGGQPQHF
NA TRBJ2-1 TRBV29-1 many TGCAGCGCCAGCGCGAACCAAAGGGGTGAGCAGTTCTTC CSASANQRGEQFF
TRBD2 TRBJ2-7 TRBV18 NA TGTGCCAGCTCACCAGGGACTAGCGGGAGGCTCAACGAGCAGTACTTC CASSPGTSGRLNEQYF
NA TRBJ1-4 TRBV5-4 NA TGTGCCAGCAGCTTTACGACGGCCGCGGAGACTAATGAAAAACTGTTTTTT CASSFTTAAETNEKLFF
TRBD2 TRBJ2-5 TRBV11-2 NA TGTGCCAGCAGCTTGGGACTAGCGGGGGCTAGACGAGAGACCCAGTACTTC CASSLGLAGARRETQYF
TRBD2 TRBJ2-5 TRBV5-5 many TGTGCCAGCAGCTTGGAGGCGGGAGGGCCCTCCGAGACCCAGTACTTC CASSLEAGGPSETQYF
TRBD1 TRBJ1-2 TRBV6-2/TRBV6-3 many TGTGCCAGCACCGCTCCGGGACAGGGGGACTATGGCTACACCTTC CASTAPGQGDYGYTF
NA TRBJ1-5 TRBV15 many TGTGCCACCAGCAGAGCGGACGAGGGGGGTCAGCCCCAGCATTTT CATSRADEGGQPQHF
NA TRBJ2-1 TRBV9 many TGTGCCAGCAGCGTAGGAACAAATGAGCAGTTCTTC CASSVGTNEQFF
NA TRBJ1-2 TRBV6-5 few TGTGCCAGCAGTTACCGGGAGGGGCATGGCTACACCTTC CASSYREGHGYTF
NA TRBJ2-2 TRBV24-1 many TGTGCCACCAGTAACGGACTTGAAACCGGGGAGCTGTTTTTT CATSNGLETGELFF
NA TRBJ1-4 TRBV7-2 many TGTGCCAGCAGCTTAAGTGGGGCAGGAGGTGAAAAACTGTTTTTT CASSLSGAGGEKLFF
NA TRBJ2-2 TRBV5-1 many TGCGCCAGCAGCTTGGGTGGGACGGGGAACACCGGGGAGCTGTTTTTT CASSLGGTGNTGELFF
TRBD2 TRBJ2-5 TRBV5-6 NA TGTGCCAGCAGCTTGGCCCGGGAGGGGACGGCGCGAGAGACCCAGTACTTC CASSLAREGTARETQYF
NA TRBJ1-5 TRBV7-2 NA TGTGCCAGCAGCTCGGAGGGACCCCAGCATTTT CASSSEGPQHF
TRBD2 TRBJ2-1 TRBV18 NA TGTGCCAGCGCACTGGCTAGCGGGAGCGCGAATGAGCAGTTCTTC CASALASGSANEQFF
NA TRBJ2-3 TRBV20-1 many TGCAGTGCTAGAGATCTCGGACTGGTCACAGATACGCAGTATTTT CSARDLGLVTDTQYF
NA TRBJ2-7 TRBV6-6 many TGTGCCAGCACTATACGGGACGAGCAGTACTTC CASTIRDEQYF
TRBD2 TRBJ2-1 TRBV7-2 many TGTGCCAGCAGGTTAGCGGGAGGAGACGGTGAGCAGTTCTTC CASRLAGGDGEQFF
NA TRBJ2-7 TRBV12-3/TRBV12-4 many TGTGCCAGCAGCCCTGCTTTACTACCCTCCTACGAGCAGTACTTC CASSPALLPSYEQYF